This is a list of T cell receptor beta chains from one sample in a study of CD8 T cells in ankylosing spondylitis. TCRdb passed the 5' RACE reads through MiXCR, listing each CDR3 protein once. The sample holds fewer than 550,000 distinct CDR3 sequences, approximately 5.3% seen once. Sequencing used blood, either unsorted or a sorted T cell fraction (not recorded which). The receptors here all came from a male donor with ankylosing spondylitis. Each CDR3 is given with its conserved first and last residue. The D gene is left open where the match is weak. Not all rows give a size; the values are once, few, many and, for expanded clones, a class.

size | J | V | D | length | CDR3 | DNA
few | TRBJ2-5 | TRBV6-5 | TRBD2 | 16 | CASSYSIAGVGETQYF | TGTGCCAGCAGTTACTCGATAGCGGGGGTGGGCGAGACCCAGTACTTC
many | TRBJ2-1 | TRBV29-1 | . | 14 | CSVEGRGSYNEQFF | TGCAGCGTTGAGGGCAGAGGCTCCTACAATGAGCAGTTCTTC
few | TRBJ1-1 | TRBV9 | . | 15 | CASSPGDRLGTEAFF | TGTGCCAGCAGCCCCGGAGACCGTCTGGGCACTGAAGCTTTCTTT
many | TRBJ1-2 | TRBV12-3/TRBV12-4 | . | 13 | CASSSKSTSGYTF | TGTGCCAGCAGTTCGAAATCGACCAGCGGCTACACCTTC
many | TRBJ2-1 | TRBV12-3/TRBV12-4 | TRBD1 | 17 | CASSLPRQGLSYNEQFF | TGTGCCAGCAGTTTACCGAGACAGGGGCTATCCTACAATGAGCAGTTCTTC
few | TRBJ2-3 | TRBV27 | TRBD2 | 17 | CASSLSGPAGGPDTQYF | TGTGCCAGCAGTTTATCGGGGCCAGCGGGAGGGCCAGATACGCAGTATTTT
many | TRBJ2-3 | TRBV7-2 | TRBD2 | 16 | CASSLYSGGPTDTQYF | TGTGCCAGCAGCTTATATAGCGGGGGCCCCACAGATACGCAGTATTTT
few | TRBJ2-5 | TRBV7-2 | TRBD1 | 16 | CASSTRTGRAGETQYF | TGTGCCAGCAGCACCCGGACAGGCCGGGCAGGGGAGACCCAGTACTTC
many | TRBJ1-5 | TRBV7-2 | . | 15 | CASSLGTGHNQPQHF | TGTGCCAGCAGCTTAGGGACGGGCCACAATCAGCCCCAGCATTTT
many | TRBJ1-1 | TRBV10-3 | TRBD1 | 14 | CAIATGTANTEAFF | TGTGCCATCGCAACCGGGACAGCGAACACTGAAGCTTTCTTT
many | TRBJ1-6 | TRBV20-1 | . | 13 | CSATQGWSSPLHF | TGCAGTGCTACCCAGGGGTGGTCCTCACCCCTCCACTTT
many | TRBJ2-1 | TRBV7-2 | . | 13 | CASSSRIYNEQFF | TGTGCCAGCAGCTCTAGAATCTACAATGAGCAGTTCTTC
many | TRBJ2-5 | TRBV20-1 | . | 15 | CSARDEEPVGPGQYF | TGCAGTGCTAGAGATGAGGAACCAGTCGGCCCGGGTCAGTACTTC
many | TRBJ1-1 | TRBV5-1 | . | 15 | CASGRPGEVNTEAFF | TGCGCCAGCGGAAGACCAGGGGAGGTGAACACTGAAGCTTTCTTT
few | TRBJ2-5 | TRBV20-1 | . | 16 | CCARPEPPRSQETQYF | TGCTGTGCTAGACCCGAACCGCCGCGGAGCCAAGAGACCCAGTACTTC
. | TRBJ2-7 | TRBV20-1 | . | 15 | CSARPRLRVTYEQYF | TGCAGTGCTAGGCCCCGTCTGCGGGTGACCTACGAGCAGTACTTC
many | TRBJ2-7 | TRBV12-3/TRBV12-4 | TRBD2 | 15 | CASSSRTSGSYEQYF | TGTGCCAGCAGTTCCCGGACTAGCGGGAGCTACGAGCAGTACTTC
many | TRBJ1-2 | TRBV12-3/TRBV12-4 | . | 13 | CASRRSKIRGYTF | TGTGCCAGCCGACGGTCCAAGATCCGCGGCTACACCTTC
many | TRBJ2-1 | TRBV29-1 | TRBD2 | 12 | CSVKRGGNEQFF | TGCAGCGTTAAGCGGGGTGGTAATGAGCAGTTCTTC
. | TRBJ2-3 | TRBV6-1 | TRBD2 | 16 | CASSESRGGGTDTQYF | TGTGCCAGCAGTGAATCCCGCGGGGGGGGAACAGATACGCAGTATTTT
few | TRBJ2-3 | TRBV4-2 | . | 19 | CASSQGPSGSPGSLDTQYF | TGTGCCAGCAGCCAAGGCCCGTCGGGAAGTCCGGGGTCCTTGGATACGCAGTATTTT
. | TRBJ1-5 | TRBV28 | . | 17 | CASSLLGYRVGNQPQHF | TGTGCCAGCAGTTTGTTGGGCTACAGGGTCGGTAATCAGCCCCAGCATTTT
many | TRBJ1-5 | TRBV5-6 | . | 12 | CASRAHNQPQHF | TGTGCCAGCAGGGCACATAATCAGCCCCAGCATTTT
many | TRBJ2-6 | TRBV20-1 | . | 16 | CSARDPSGSGANVLTF | TGCAGTGCTAGAGATCCCTCTGGCTCTGGGGCCAACGTCCTGACTTTC
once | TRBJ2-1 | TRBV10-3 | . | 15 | CAISVPPPGYNEQFF | TGTGCCATCAGTGTACCCCCCCCGGGGTACAATGAGCAGTTCTTC
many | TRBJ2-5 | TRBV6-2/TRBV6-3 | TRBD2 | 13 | CASRRGSGETQYF | TGTGCCAGCCGGCGGGGGTCCGGAGAGACCCAGTACTTC